This T cell receptor (beta chain) comes out of a study of cytomegalovirus exposure and HLA in healthy donors. Whole-study findings and limits: The study dropped some indistinguishable V segments, TRBV6-2 and TRBV6-3 among them. Most subjects' HLA-A and HLA-B alleles were reportedly predicted from TCR beta sequences. The classifier reportedly diagnosed cytomegalovirus status with high sensitivity and specificity. For most TCR sequences rarity was the rule, although some public TCRs occurred in many donors.

The ends lost 8 bases at V and 5 bases at J; junction bases unmatched: 12. Looked up from germline, CDR1 is GTSNPN and CDR2 is SVGIG (reference sequence). The CDR3 spans 14 residues. About this clone: What it binds is unknown.

The PCR ran on 60 Vbeta and 13 Jbeta primers. Repertoires were generated with immunoSEQ multiplex PCR, while TCRdb's copy carries only in-frame clones and drops some. The profile shows approximately 150,000 clones, 70% to 80% of them singletons. V is TRBV30 and J is TRBJ2-3; TRBD2 matches at 8 bases. Source material: PBMCs. The clonotype comes from a human donor in good health. This CDR3 is CAVRPGLVEDTQYF. CDR3 in DNA: TGTGCCGTACGGCCGGGACTAGTAGAAGATACGCAGTATTTT.